These 16 T cell receptor beta chains originate from one sample sequenced in a study of blood T cell repertoires in COVID-19. Method: immunoSEQ multiplex PCR; TCRdb's copy keeps in-frame clones and lacks some. In the table there are 70,000 or so clones, roughly 83% of which are singletons. The sample was peripheral blood. These receptors originate from a woman aged 55 to 70 with acute or convalescent COVID-19.

The chain links TRBV6-5 to TRBJ1-2; 11 nucleotides align to TRBD1. CDR1 MNHEY and CDR2 SVGAGI come from the germline V gene. This CDR3 comprises 15 residues. V was pared by 5 bases and J by 3 bases, with 5 bases of the junction left unmatched. This CDR3 reads CASSRGQGADYGYTF. The CDR3 DNA follows: TGTGCCAGCAGTCGAGGACAGGGGGCTGACTATGGCTACACCTTC.

V gene TRBV10-3 combines with J gene TRBJ2-7; 8 bases map to TRBD1. This CDR3 contains 16 residues. Germline assignment: CDR1 ENHRY and CDR2 SYGVKD. V lost 0 bases, J lost 2 bases, and 6 bases stayed unmatched. In DNA form, the CDR3 reads TGTGCCATCAGTGAGTCCGGGACAGGCAAACCCTACGAGCAGTACTTC. It translates to CAISESGTGKPYEQYF.

The gene calls are TRBV7-2 and TRBJ2-2, with 7 bases fitting TRBD1. Trimming removed 2 bases from V and 4 bases from J; junction bases left unmatched: 4. CDR1 is SGHTA, CDR2 FQGNSA, per germline. The CDR3 length is 15 residues. CDR3 region: CASSLTPGGTGELFF. DNA of the CDR3: TGTGCCAGCAGCTTAACTCCAGGGGGCACCGGGGAGCTGTTTTTT. The complete variable domain, with remaining parts taken from reference TRBV7-2 and TRBJ2-2, reads GAGVSQSPSNKVTEKGKDVELRCDPISGHTALYWYRQSLGQGLEFLIYFQGNSAPDKSGLPSDRFSAERTGGSVSTLTIQRTQQEDSAVYLCASSLTPGGTGELFFGEGSRLTVL.

The chain joins TRBV3-1 (or the pseudogene TRBV3-2) to TRBJ1-1; unclear D gene. Germline loops: CDR1 LGHDT, CDR2 YNNKEL (reference sequence). There are 12 residues in the CDR3. Trimming took 6 bases from V and 1 from J, leaving 6 bases between them. CDR3 sequence: CASSSGNTEAFF. In nucleotides, the CDR3 is TGTGCCAGCAGTAGTGGGAACACTGAAGCTTTCTTT.

This clone was seen just once. V usage is TRBV29-1 and J usage is TRBJ1-1, with no clear D. The CDR3 has 11 amino acids. Trimming shortened V by 4 bases and J by 6 bases, and 9 bases separated the two germline ends. Germline CDR1 and CDR2: SQVTM and ANQGSEA. The CDR3 DNA sequence: TGCAGCGTTGCTACGAGCGCTGAAGCTTTCTTT. Residues: CSVATSAEAFF. Looking up the rest from reference TRBV29-1 and TRBJ1-1 gives the full variable domain: SAVISQKPSRDICQRGTSLTIQCQVDSQVTMMFWYRQQPGQSLTLIATANQGSEATYESGFVIDKFPISRPNLTFSTLTVSNMSPEDSSIYLCSVATSAEAFFGQGTRLTVV.

This clone showed up just once. The chain combines TRBV10-1 with TRBJ1-4; D remains ambiguous. CDR3 length: 14 residues. The ends were cut back, 3 bases at V and 7 bases at J, with 12 bases in the middle. Germline V gives CDR1 WNHNN, CDR2 SYGVQD (reference sequence). For the CDR3, the DNA is TGCGCCAGCAGTGAAGGCATAAGCGGTGAAAAACTGTTTTTT. This codes for CASSEGISGEKLFF.

V gene TRBV10-3 combines with J gene TRBJ1-5; 7 bases line up with TRBD1. Germline lookup yields CDR1 ENHRY and CDR2 SYGVKD. The V gene end was trimmed by 3 bases and the J gene end by 9 bases; junction bases not matched to a gene: 8. The CDR3 covers 14 residues. DNA for the CDR3: TGTGCCATCAGTGAAGGGGTCAGGGGGTCGCCCCAGCATTTT. Translation: CAISEGVRGSPQHF.

The J gene is TRBJ1-1, the V gene TRBV6-5; D is perhaps TRBD1 (6 bases). Germline V gene data show CDR1 as MNHEY and CDR2 as SVGAGI. Trimming stripped 0 bases from V and 3 bases from J, with 11 bases between. CDR3 length equals 15 residues. CDR3 sequence reads: CASSYSMTGHTEAFF. DNA for the CDR3: TGTGCCAGCAGTTACTCAATGACAGGCCACACTGAAGCTTTCTTT.

There are a few counts of this clone. The CDR3 region is CASSGGQGASLGQPQHF. The CDR3 coding sequence is TGTGCCAGCAGTGGGGGGCAGGGGGCGTCTCTGGGTCAGCCCCAGCATTTT. The chain has TRBV5-8 and TRBJ1-5; 8 nucleotides agree with TRBD1. The V gene's germline CDR1 is SGHTS and CDR2 YDEGEE. This CDR3 comprises 17 residues. V lost 5 bases, J lost 6 bases, and 16 bases stayed unmatched.

Written as DNA, the CDR3 is TGCAGTGCGAGCCGAGATACGCAGTATTTT. It specifies CSASRDTQYF. The V gene is TRBV20-1, the J gene TRBJ2-3; no firm D call. CDR1 is DFQATT and CDR2 is SNEGSKA in the germline V gene (reference sequence). V shed 6 bases and J shed 5 bases, with 6 bases lying between them. This CDR3 comprises 10 residues.

The V and J genes are TRBV5-6 and TRBJ2-6; D is undetermined. V gave up 6 bases and J gave up 3 bases, with 7 bases separating them. The V gene's germline CDR1 is SGHDT and CDR2 YYEEEE. The CDR3 length is 13 residues. The CDR3 DNA is TGTGCCAGCACCCTCCGTGGGGCCAACGTCCTGACTTTC. Its translation is CASTLRGANVLTF.

The chain combines TRBV6-5 with TRBJ1-5, with TRBD1 as a possible D gene (5 bases). The CDR3 has 14 amino acids. Germline V gene sequence: CDR1 MNHEY, CDR2 SVGAGI. V lost 6 bases and J lost 4, with 13 bases in between. The CDR3 DNA reads as TGTGCCAGCAGCACCGACGGGGGAAATCAGCCCCAGCATTTT. It codes for CASSTDGGNQPQHF.

This chain joins TRBV15 and TRBJ1-2, with D unresolved. The germline V and J ends were trimmed by 0 bases and 4 bases, with 12 bases remaining between them. CDR3 length equals 15 residues. Germline lookup yields CDR1 LNHNV and CDR2 YYDKDF (reference sequence). CDR3 loop: CATSRERREGYGYTF. CDR3 bases: TGTGCCACCAGCAGAGAGAGACGGGAGGGCTATGGCTACACCTTC. Based on the CDR3 plus reference TRBV15 and TRBJ1-2, the full variable domain is DAMVIQNPRYQVTQFGKPVTLSCSQTLNHNVMYWYQQKSSQAPKLLFHYYDKDFNNEADTPDNFQSRRPNTSFCFLDIRSPGLGDTAMYLCATSRERREGYGYTFGSGTRLTVV.

Written as DNA, the CDR3 is TGTGCCAGCAGTGATGGGACAGGGGCCATTTACGAGCAGTACTTC. This codes for CASSDGTGAIYEQYF. The chain links TRBV25-1 to TRBJ2-7, with 10 bases lining up with TRBD1. V lost 3 bases, J lost 4 bases, and 6 bases stayed unmatched. CDR1 MGHDK and CDR2 SYGVNS come from the germline V gene. This CDR3 spans 15 amino acids.

The chain recombines TRBV5-1 with TRBJ1-5; no definite D call. The CDR3 totals 16 residues. In germline, CDR1 is SGHRS, CDR2 YFSETQ. Trimming left V 0 bases short and J 2 bases short, with 12 bases between. This CDR3 is CASSLGIGGGNQPQHF. CDR3 in DNA: TGCGCCAGCAGCTTGGGGATAGGCGGTGGCAATCAGCCCCAGCATTTT.

This clone came up once. The chain has TRBV19 and TRBJ1-2; D gene unclear. The germline V gene encodes CDR1 LNHDA and CDR2 SQIVND (reference sequence). The V and J ends lost 4 bases and 8 bases respectively, with 11 bases between them. This CDR3 is built from 12 residues. CDR3 amino acids: CASSRNRRGYTF. In nucleotides, the CDR3 is TGTGCCAGTAGTAGGAACAGACGCGGCTACACCTTC.